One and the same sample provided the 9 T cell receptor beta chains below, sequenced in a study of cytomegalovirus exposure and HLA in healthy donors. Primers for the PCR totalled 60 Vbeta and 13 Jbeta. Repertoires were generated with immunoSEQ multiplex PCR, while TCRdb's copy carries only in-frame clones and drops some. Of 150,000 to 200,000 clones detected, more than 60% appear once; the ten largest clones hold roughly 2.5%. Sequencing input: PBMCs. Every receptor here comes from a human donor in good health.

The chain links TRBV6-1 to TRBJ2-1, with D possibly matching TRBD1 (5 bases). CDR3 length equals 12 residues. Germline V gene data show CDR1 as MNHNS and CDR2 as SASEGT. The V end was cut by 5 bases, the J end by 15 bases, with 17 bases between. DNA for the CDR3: TGTGCCAGCAGTCTCTCGACAGCCTCCCCGTTCTTC. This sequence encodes CASSLSTASPFF.

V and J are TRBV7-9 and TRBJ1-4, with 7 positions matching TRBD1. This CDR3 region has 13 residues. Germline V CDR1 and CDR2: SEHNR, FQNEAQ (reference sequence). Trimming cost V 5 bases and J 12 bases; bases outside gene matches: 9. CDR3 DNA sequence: TGTGCCAGCAGCCCCCGGGACAGACGGGAACTGTTTTTT. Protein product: CASSPRDRRELFF.

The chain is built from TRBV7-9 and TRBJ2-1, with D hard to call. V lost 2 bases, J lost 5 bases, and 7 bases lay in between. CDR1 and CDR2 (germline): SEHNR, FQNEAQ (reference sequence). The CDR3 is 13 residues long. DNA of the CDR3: TGTGCCAGCAGCTTAACCAGAAACAATGAGCAGTTCTTC. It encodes CASSLTRNNEQFF.

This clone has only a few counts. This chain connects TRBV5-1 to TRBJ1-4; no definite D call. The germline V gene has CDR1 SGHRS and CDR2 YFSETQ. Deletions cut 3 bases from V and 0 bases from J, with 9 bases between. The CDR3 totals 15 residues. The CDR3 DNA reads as TGCGCCAGCAGCTCCGACTTTGCAACTAATGAAAAACTGTTTTTT. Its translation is CASSSDFATNEKLFF.

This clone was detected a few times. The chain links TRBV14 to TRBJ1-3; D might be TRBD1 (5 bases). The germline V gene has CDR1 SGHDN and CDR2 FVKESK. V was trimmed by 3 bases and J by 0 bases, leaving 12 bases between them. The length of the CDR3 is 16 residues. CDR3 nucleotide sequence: TGTGCCAGCAGCCAGTGGGGGGTTTTCTCTGGAAACACCATATATTTT. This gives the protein CASSQWGVFSGNTIYF. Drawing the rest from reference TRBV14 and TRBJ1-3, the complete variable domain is EAGVTQFPSHSVIEKGQTVTLRCDPISGHDNLYWYRRVMGKEIKFLLHFVKESKQDESGMPNNRFLAERTGGTYSTLKVQPAELEDSGVYFCASSQWGVFSGNTIYFGEGSWLTVV.

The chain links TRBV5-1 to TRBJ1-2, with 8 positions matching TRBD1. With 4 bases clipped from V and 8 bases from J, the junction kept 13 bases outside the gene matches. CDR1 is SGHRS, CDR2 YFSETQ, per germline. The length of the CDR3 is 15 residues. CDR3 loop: CASSPKPTGERGYTF. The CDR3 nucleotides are TGCGCCAGCAGCCCCAAACCGACAGGGGAGAGAGGCTACACCTTC.

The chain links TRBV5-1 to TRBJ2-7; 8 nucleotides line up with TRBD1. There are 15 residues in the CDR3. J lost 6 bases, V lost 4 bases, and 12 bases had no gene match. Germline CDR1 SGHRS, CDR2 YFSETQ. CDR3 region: CASSPRTGPFREQYF. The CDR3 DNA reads TGCGCCAGCAGCCCGCGGACAGGGCCCTTCCGCGAGCAGTACTTC.

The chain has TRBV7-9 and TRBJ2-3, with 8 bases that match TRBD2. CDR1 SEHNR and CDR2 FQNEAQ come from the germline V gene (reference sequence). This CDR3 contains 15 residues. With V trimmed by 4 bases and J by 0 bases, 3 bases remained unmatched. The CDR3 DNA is TGTGCCAGCAGCTCCGGGGGGGGGAGCACAGATACGCAGTATTTT. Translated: CASSSGGGSTDTQYF.

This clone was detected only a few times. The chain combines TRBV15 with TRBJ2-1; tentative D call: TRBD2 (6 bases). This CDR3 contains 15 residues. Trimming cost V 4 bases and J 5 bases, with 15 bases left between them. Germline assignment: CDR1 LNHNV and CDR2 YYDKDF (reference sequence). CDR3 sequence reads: CATSISGLPHNEQFF. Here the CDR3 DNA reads TGTGCCACCAGCATTAGCGGTCTCCCACACAATGAGCAGTTCTTC.